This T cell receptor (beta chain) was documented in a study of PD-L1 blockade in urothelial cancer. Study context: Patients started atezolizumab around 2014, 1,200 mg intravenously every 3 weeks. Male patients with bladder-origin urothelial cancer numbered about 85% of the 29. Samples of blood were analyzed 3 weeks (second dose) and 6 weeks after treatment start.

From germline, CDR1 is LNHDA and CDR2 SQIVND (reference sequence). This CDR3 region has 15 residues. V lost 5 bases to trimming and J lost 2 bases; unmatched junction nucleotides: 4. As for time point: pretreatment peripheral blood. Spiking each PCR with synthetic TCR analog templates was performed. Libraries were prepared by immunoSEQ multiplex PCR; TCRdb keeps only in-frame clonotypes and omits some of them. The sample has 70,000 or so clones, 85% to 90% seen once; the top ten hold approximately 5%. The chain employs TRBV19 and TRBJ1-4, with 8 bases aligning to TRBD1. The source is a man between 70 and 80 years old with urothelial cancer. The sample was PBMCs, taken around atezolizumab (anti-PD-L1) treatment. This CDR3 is CASSLQGATNEKLFF. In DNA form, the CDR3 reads TGTGCCAGTAGTCTGCAGGGGGCCACTAATGAAAAACTGTTTTTT.